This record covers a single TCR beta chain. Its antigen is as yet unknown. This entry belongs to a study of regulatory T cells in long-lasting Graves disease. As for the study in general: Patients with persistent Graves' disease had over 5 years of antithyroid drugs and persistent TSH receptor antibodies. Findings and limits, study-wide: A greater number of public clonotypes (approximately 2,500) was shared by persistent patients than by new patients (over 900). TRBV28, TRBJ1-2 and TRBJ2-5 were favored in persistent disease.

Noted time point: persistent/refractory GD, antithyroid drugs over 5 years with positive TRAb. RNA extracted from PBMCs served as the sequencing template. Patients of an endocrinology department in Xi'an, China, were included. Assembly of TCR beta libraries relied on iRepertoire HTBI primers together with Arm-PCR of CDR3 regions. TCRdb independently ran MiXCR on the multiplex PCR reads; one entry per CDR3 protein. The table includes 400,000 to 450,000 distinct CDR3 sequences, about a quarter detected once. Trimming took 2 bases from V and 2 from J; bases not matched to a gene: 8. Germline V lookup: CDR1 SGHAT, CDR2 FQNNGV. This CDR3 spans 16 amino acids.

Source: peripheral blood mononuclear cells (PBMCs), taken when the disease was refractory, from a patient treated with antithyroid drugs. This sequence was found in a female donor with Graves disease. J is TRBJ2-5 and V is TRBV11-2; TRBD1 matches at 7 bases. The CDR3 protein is CASSLKFGTAQETQYF. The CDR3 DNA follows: TGTGCCAGCAGCTTAAAATTCGGGACAGCGCAAGAGACCCAGTACTTC.